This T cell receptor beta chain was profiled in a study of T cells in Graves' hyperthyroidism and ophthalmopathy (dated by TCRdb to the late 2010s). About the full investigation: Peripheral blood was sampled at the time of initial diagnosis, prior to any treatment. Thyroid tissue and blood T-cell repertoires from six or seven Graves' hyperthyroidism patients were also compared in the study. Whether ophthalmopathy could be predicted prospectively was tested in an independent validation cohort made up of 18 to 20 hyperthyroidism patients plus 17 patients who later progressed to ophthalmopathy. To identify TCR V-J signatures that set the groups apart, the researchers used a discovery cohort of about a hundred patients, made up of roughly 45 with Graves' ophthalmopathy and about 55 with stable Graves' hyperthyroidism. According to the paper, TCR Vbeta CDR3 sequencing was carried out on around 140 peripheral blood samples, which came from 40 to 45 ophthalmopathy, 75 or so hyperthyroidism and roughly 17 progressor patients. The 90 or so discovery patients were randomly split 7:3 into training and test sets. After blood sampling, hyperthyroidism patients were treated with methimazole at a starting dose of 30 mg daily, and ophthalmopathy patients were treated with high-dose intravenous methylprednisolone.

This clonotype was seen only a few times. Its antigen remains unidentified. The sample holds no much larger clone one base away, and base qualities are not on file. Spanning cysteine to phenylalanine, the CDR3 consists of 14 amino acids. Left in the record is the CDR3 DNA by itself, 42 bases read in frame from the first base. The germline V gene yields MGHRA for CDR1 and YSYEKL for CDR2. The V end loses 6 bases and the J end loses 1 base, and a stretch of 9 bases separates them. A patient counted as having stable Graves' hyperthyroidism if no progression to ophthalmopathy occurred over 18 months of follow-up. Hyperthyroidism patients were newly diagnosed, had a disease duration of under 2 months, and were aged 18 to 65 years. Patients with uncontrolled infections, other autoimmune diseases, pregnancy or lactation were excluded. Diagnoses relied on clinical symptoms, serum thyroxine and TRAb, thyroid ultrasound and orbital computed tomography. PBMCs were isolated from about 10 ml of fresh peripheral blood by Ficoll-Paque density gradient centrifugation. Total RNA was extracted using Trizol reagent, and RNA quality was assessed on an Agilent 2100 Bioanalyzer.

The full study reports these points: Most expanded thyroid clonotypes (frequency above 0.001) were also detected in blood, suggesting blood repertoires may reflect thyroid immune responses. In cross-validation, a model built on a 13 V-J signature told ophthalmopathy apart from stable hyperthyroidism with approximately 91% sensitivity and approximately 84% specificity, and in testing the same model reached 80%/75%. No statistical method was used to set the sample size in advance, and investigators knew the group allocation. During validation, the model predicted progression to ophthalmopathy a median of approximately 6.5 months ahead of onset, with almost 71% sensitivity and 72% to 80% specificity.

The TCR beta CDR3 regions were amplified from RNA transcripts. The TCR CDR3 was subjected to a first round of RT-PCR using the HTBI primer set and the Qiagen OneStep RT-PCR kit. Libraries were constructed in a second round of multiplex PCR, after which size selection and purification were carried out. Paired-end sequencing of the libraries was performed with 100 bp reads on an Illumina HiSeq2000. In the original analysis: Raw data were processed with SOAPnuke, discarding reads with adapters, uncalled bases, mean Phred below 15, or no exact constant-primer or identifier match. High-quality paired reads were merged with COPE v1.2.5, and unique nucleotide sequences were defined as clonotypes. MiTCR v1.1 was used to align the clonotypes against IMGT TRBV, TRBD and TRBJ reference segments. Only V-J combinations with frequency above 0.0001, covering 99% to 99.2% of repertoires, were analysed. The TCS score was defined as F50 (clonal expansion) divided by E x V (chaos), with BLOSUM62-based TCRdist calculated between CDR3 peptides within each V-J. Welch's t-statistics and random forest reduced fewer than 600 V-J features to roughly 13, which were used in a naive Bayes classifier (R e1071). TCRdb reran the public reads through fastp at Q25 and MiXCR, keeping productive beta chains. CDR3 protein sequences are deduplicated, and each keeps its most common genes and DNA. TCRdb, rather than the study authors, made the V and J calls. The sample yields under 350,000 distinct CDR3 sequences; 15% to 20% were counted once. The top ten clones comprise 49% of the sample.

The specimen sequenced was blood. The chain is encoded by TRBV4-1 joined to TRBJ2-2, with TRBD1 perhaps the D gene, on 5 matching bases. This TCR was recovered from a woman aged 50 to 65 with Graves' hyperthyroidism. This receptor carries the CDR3 CASRGRENTGELFF. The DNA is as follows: TGCGCCAGCAGAGGCAGGGAGAACACCGGGGAGCTGTTTTTT.